This paragraph reports one TCR beta chain. What it recognizes is unknown. Donors were healthy Caucasian individuals from Russia aged about 6 to 100. The germline V gene has CDR1 KGHDR and CDR2 SFDVKD. This CDR3 comprises 16 residues. The use of a sample-barcoded 5' primer and a J-beta primer mix characterized a second PCR of about 7 to 12 cycles. In TCRdb, the 5' RACE reads were re-called with MiXCR into one record per CDR3 protein. The repertoire has around 750,000 distinct CDR3 sequences, about 53% of them found once; the top ten carry about 38%. These data originate in a study of blood T cells in healthy people across ages. General study results and limits: Per million T cells, TCR beta diversity dropped about linearly as age rose.

Sequencing was performed on blood. This TCR derives from a man older than 75 in good health. This chain connects TRBV24-1 to TRBJ2-1; maybe TRBD1 (6 bases). The J call is in doubt because the DNA end fits TRBJ2-7 better. CDR3 sequence: CATSDSDSFSYNEQYF. The CDR3 bases are TGTGCCACCAGTGATTCGGACAGTTTCTCCTACAATGAGCAGTACTTC.